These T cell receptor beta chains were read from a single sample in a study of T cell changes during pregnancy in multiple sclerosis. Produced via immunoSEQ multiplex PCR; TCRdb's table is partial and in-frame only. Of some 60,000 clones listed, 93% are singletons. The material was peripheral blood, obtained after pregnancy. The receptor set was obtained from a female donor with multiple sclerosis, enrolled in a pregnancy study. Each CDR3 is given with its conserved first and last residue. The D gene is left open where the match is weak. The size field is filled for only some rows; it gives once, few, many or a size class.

CDR3 DNA: TGTGCCAGCAGCAACCGGGTGAGTCGGAGTAGCGGCACAGATACGCAGTATTTT
CDR3 protein: CASSNRVSRSSGTDTQYF
clone size: NA
J gene: TRBJ2-3
D gene: NA
V gene: TRBV21-1

CDR3 DNA: TGTGCCTGGATTTCGACCCGGGGAAATGAGCAGTTCTTC
CDR3 protein: CAWISTRGNEQFF
clone size: NA
J gene: TRBJ2-1
D gene: NA
V gene: TRBV30

CDR3 DNA: TGCGCCAGCAGCTTGGTCCCGGACAGGACCTACGAGCAGTACTTC
CDR3 protein: CASSLVPDRTYEQYF
clone size: NA
J gene: TRBJ2-7
D gene: TRBD1
V gene: TRBV5-1

CDR3 DNA: TGTGCCAGCAGCTTAGCGGGAGAAGACTACGAGCAGTACTTC
CDR3 protein: CASSLAGEDYEQYF
clone size: medium-sized
J gene: TRBJ2-7
D gene: TRBD2
V gene: TRBV5-5

CDR3 DNA: TGCGCCAGCAGCTTAAAAGGACACAACACCGGGGAGCTGTTTTTT
CDR3 protein: CASSLKGHNTGELFF
clone size: NA
J gene: TRBJ2-2
D gene: NA
V gene: TRBV5-1

CDR3 DNA: TGTGCCAGCAGCCTACAGGGGGGCTATGGCTACACCTTC
CDR3 protein: CASSLQGGYGYTF
clone size: NA
J gene: TRBJ1-2
D gene: TRBD1
V gene: TRBV2

CDR3 DNA: TGCGCCAGCAGCAAAGGACAGGACTATGGCTACACCTTC
CDR3 protein: CASSKGQDYGYTF
clone size: NA
J gene: TRBJ1-2
D gene: TRBD1
V gene: TRBV5-1

CDR3 DNA: TGTGCCAGCAGCAAAGATCGACACTCGAACACCGGGGAGCTGTTTTTT
CDR3 protein: CASSKDRHSNTGELFF
clone size: NA
J gene: TRBJ2-2
D gene: NA
V gene: TRBV21-1

CDR3 DNA: TGTGCCAGCTCACCAAAAACAGAACTCTCTGGAAACACCATATATTTT
CDR3 protein: CASSPKTELSGNTIYF
clone size: NA
J gene: TRBJ1-3
D gene: NA
V gene: TRBV18

CDR3 DNA: TGTGCCAGCAGCTTAGGACTAGCGGGTAGTCTCTCCTACGAGCAGTACTTC
CDR3 protein: CASSLGLAGSLSYEQYF
clone size: NA
J gene: TRBJ2-7
D gene: TRBD2
V gene: TRBV7-2

CDR3 DNA: TGTGCCAGCAGCAAAACCGGGACTAGCAGGGTCGACGAGCAGTACTTC
CDR3 protein: CASSKTGTSRVDEQYF
clone size: NA
J gene: TRBJ2-7
D gene: TRBD2
V gene: TRBV7-2

CDR3 DNA: TGCGCCAGCAGCTTGGTAGGGACAGGGGGCTTTGAGACCCAGTACTTC
CDR3 protein: CASSLVGTGGFETQYF
clone size: NA
J gene: TRBJ2-5
D gene: TRBD1
V gene: TRBV5-1

CDR3 DNA: TGTGCCTGGAGTGTCCCGACAGGGTTATATGGCTACACCTTC
CDR3 protein: CAWSVPTGLYGYTF
clone size: few
J gene: TRBJ1-2
D gene: TRBD1
V gene: TRBV30

CDR3 DNA: TGTGCCAGCAGGCAGGAAGAGGACAAAACCTACGAGCAGTACTTC
CDR3 protein: CASRQEEDKTYEQYF
clone size: NA
J gene: TRBJ2-7
D gene: NA
V gene: TRBV21-1

CDR3 DNA: TGTGCCAGTGGGGGGACAGGGGAGAAATGGAATGGCTACACCTTC
CDR3 protein: CASGGTGEKWNGYTF
clone size: NA
J gene: TRBJ1-2
D gene: TRBD1
V gene: TRBV19

CDR3 DNA: TGTGCTACCCGGCGGGGTGTAAACACTGAAGCTTTCTTT
CDR3 protein: CATRRGVNTEAFF
clone size: NA
J gene: TRBJ1-1
D gene: NA
V gene: TRBV10-3

CDR3 DNA: TGTGCCAGCAGCCCAAGACAGGGGAGATTCCAAGAGACCCAGTACTTC
CDR3 protein: CASSPRQGRFQETQYF
clone size: NA
J gene: TRBJ2-5
D gene: TRBD1
V gene: TRBV7-2

CDR3 DNA: TGTGCCAGCAACAAGGAGGGGACGCGCAATCAGCCCCAGCATTTT
CDR3 protein: CASNKEGTRNQPQHF
clone size: few
J gene: TRBJ1-5
D gene: NA
V gene: TRBV9

CDR3 DNA: TGTGCCAGCAGCTTTACAGGGAACACTGAAGCTTTCTTT
CDR3 protein: CASSFTGNTEAFF
clone size: NA
J gene: TRBJ1-1
D gene: NA
V gene: TRBV5-8

CDR3 DNA: TGTGCCAGCGAGCTATCGTCGCCGGGAAGGAATGAGCAGTTCTTC
CDR3 protein: CASELSSPGRNEQFF
clone size: NA
J gene: TRBJ2-1
D gene: NA
V gene: TRBV28

CDR3 DNA: TGTGCCAGCAGGTCCAGGGACACTGAAGCTTTCTTT
CDR3 protein: CASRSRDTEAFF
clone size: NA
J gene: TRBJ1-1
D gene: NA
V gene: TRBV27

CDR3 DNA: TGTGCCAGCAGTCACCGGGACAGGGTGGGCACTGAAGCTTTCTTT
CDR3 protein: CASSHRDRVGTEAFF
clone size: NA
J gene: TRBJ1-1
D gene: TRBD1
V gene: TRBV6-4

CDR3 DNA: TGTGCCAGCAGCGTGGGAGGGGTTCCGGTCGAGCAGTACTTC
CDR3 protein: CASSVGGVPVEQYF
clone size: NA
J gene: TRBJ2-7
D gene: TRBD2
V gene: TRBV9

CDR3 DNA: TGCGCCAGCAGCCAAGTACCGCGAATCACTGGGGCCAACGTCCTGACTTTC
CDR3 protein: CASSQVPRITGANVLTF
clone size: NA
J gene: TRBJ2-6
D gene: NA
V gene: TRBV4-3

CDR3 DNA: TGTGCCAGCAGCCCCGGGACAGGGGGTCGTGAGCAGTTCTTC
CDR3 protein: CASSPGTGGREQFF
clone size: NA
J gene: TRBJ2-1
D gene: TRBD1
V gene: TRBV7-2

CDR3 DNA: TGCGCCAGCAGCCAAGACCCTAGCGGGAGTGATTACGAGCAGTACTTC
CDR3 protein: CASSQDPSGSDYEQYF
clone size: NA
J gene: TRBJ2-7
D gene: TRBD2
V gene: TRBV4-1

CDR3 DNA: TGTGCCATCAGGGGGCGGGCTAGCGGGAGGATCGTAGAGACCCAGTACTTC
CDR3 protein: CAIRGRASGRIVETQYF
clone size: NA
J gene: TRBJ2-5
D gene: TRBD2
V gene: TRBV10-3

CDR3 DNA: TGTGCCACCTCCGGGACAGGGTTTTACGAGCAGTACTTC
CDR3 protein: CATSGTGFYEQYF
clone size: NA
J gene: TRBJ2-7
D gene: TRBD1
V gene: TRBV19

CDR3 DNA: TGCGCCAGCAGCTTCGGGACAGGAAAAGAGACCCAGTACTTC
CDR3 protein: CASSFGTGKETQYF
clone size: NA
J gene: TRBJ2-5
D gene: TRBD1
V gene: TRBV5-1

CDR3 DNA: TGCGCCAGCAGTCAATCGACCGGACAGGGGGCATTGGATGGCTACACCTTC
CDR3 protein: CASSQSTGQGALDGYTF
clone size: NA
J gene: TRBJ1-2
D gene: TRBD1
V gene: TRBV23-1

CDR3 DNA: TGTGCCAGCAGTTCTAGACAGTACGAGCAGTACTTC
CDR3 protein: CASSSRQYEQYF
clone size: NA
J gene: TRBJ2-7
D gene: NA
V gene: TRBV28

CDR3 DNA: TGTGCCAGCAGCTTAAGCGGGAGGGCGGATACGCAGTATTTT
CDR3 protein: CASSLSGRADTQYF
clone size: NA
J gene: TRBJ2-3
D gene: TRBD2
V gene: TRBV7-2

CDR3 DNA: TGTGCCAGTAGTGCGACTAGCGGGAGAGAGATAGGGGAGTTCTTC
CDR3 protein: CASSATSGREIGEFF
clone size: NA
J gene: TRBJ2-1
D gene: TRBD2
V gene: TRBV19

CDR3 DNA: TGTGCCAGCAGTTCACGTAGGAGCCTAGCGGGAGCCAGCATTCAGTACTTC
CDR3 protein: CASSSRRSLAGASIQYF
clone size: NA
J gene: TRBJ2-4
D gene: TRBD2
V gene: TRBV28

CDR3 DNA: TGTGCCAGTACCCTCGAGAGGGCTAACACTGAAGCTTTCTTT
CDR3 protein: CASTLERANTEAFF
clone size: NA
J gene: TRBJ1-1
D gene: NA
V gene: TRBV19

CDR3 DNA: TGTGCCAGCAGCATACAGGGCTACGAGCAGTACTTC
CDR3 protein: CASSIQGYEQYF
clone size: NA
J gene: TRBJ2-7
D gene: NA
V gene: TRBV7-9

CDR3 DNA: TGTGCCAGAAGCTTGAGTTGGGCTAGCGGGAGGACGGTGTTCTTC
CDR3 protein: CARSLSWASGRTVFF
clone size: NA
J gene: TRBJ2-1
D gene: TRBD2
V gene: TRBV5-3